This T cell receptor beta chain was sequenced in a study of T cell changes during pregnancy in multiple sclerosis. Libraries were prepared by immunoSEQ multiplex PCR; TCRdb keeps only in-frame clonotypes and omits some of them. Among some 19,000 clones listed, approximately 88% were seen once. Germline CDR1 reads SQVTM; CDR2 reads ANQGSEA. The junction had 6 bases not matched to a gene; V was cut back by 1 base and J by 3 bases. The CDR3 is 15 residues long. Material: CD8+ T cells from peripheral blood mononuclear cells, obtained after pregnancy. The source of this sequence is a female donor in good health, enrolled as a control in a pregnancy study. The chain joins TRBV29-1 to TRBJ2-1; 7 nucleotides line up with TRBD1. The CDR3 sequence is CSVEVGQVYYNEQFF. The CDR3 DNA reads TGCAGCGTTGAAGTCGGACAGGTCTACTACAATGAGCAGTTCTTC.